A single sample is the source of the 27 T cell receptor beta chains below, sequenced in a study of cytomegalovirus exposure and HLA in healthy donors. 13 Jbeta primers and 60 Vbeta primers were used for the PCR. Sequencing used immunoSEQ multiplex PCR; TCRdb keeps in-frame clones, though not all of them. Of 100,000 to 150,000 clones in the sample, around 76% were seen once. Material for sequencing was PBMCs. All receptors come from a male donor in good health and CMV-seronegative.

DNA of the CDR3: TGTGCCAGTAACCGGGGCACTGAAGCTTTCTTT. It specifies CASNRGTEAFF. The V gene is TRBV19, the J gene TRBJ1-1; no clear D gene. Trimming shortened V by 7 bases and J by 4 bases, and 7 bases separated the two germline ends. The CDR3 totals 11 residues. CDR1 is LNHDA and CDR2 is SQIVND in the germline V gene (reference sequence).

The chain joins TRBV4-1 to TRBJ2-5, with 7 bases matching TRBD1. CDR3 size: 18 residues. The V gene's germline CDR1 is MGHRA and CDR2 YSYEKL. The junction had 15 bases not matched to a gene; V was cut back by 0 bases and J by 5 bases. The DNA of the CDR3 is TGCGCCAGCAGCCAAGAAGGGACAGCATCTAGGCTACAGGAGACCCAGTACTTC. Encoded protein: CASSQEGTASRLQETQYF.

This clone has only one observation. The chain recombines TRBV6-1 with TRBJ2-7, with D tentatively TRBD2 (6 bases). The CDR3 sequence is 16 residues long. The V end lost 4 bases, the J end lost 3 bases, and 19 bases lay between the germline ends. CDR1 and CDR2 (germline): MNHNS, SASEGT. CDR3 bases: TGTGCCAGCAGTGCGCCCACTAGCCCGAGGAGCTACGAGCAGTACTTC. This sequence encodes CASSAPTSPRSYEQYF.

The genes are TRBV6-4 and TRBJ2-1; maybe TRBD2 (5 bases). This CDR3 is built from 14 residues. V lost 0 bases and J 9 bases, leaving 12 bases between the germline ends. In germline, CDR1 is MRHNA, CDR2 SNTAGT. CDR3 DNA: TGTGCCAGCAGTGACTCTCCTAGCCCCAGTGAGCAGTTCTTC. Its protein is CASSDSPSPSEQFF.

This clone has only a few counts. DNA for the CDR3: TGTGCCAGCAGCCAAGATGGTAGCGGGGGGGCCTACGAGCAGTACTTC. Its protein is CASSQDGSGGAYEQYF. V and J are TRBV4-2 and TRBJ2-7; 11 positions agree with TRBD2. This CDR3 region has 16 residues. From germline, CDR1 is LGHNA and CDR2 YNFKEQ. V shed 0 bases, J shed 2 bases, and the junction held 3 bases outside the gene matches.

This chain uses TRBV7-9 with TRBJ1-3; D not resolved. Germline CDR1 SEHNR, CDR2 FQNEAQ (reference sequence). The CDR3 sequence is 16 residues long. Trimming stripped 5 bases from V and 0 bases from J, with 14 bases between. The CDR3 bases are TGTGCCAGCAGCGGCTTTGGGCTATCCTCTGGAAACACCATATATTTT. It is translated as CASSGFGLSSGNTIYF.

The chain joins TRBV4-3 to TRBJ1-2; D unclear. The CDR3 extends over 15 amino acids. CDR1 and CDR2 from the germline V gene are LGHNA and YSLEER. Trimming left V 0 bases short and J 7 bases short, with 15 bases between. Here the CDR3 DNA reads TGCGCCAGCAGCCAAGATGAATCTTCGAGGGCTGGCTACACCTTC. Translated: CASSQDESSRAGYTF.

As DNA, the CDR3 is TGTGCCAGCAGTTACTCGGGACTAGATTACAATGAGCAGTTCTTC. The encoded protein is CASSYSGLDYNEQFF. The rearrangement joins TRBV6-5 to TRBJ2-1; 8 bases fit TRBD2. Germline CDR1 is MNHEY and CDR2 is SVGAGI. The length of the CDR3 is 15 residues. Trimming at V came to 0 bases and at J to 4 bases, leaving 2 bases not matched to a gene.

The chain links TRBV6-6 to TRBJ2-7; D is ambiguous. V was pared by 3 bases and J by 7 bases, with 13 bases between. The CDR3 contains 13 residues. Germline-derived CDR1 and CDR2 are MNHNY and SVGAGI (reference sequence). The CDR3, as DNA: TGTGCCAGCAGTTATTCGCTCGGGTGGGAGCAGTACTTC. This sequence encodes CASSYSLGWEQYF.

This chain joins TRBV5-6 and TRBJ2-7, with D perhaps TRBD2 (5 bases). The germline V and J ends were trimmed by 4 bases and 2 bases, with 13 bases remaining between them. The CDR3 loop spans 14 amino acids. Germline V gene lookup returns CDR1 SGHDT and CDR2 YYEEEE. The CDR3 here is CASSPGLRTYEQYF. DNA of the CDR3: TGTGCCAGCAGCCCTGGACTGAGAACCTACGAGCAGTACTTC.

The V gene is TRBV6-5, the J gene TRBJ2-5; the match to TRBD2 covers 8 bases. J gave up 1 base and V 5 bases, and 3 bases lay outside the gene matches. The CDR3 has 14 amino acids. Germline CDR1 reads MNHEY; CDR2 reads SVGAGI. This CDR3 is CASSLGLVQETQYF. The CDR3 region has the DNA TGTGCCAGCAGTCTGGGACTAGTCCAAGAGACCCAGTACTTC.

This sequence joins TRBV7-2 and TRBJ2-7, with TRBD2 identical over 9 bases. V lost 7 bases and J lost 3; bases outside the gene matches: 10. CDR1 SGHTA and CDR2 FQGNSA come from the germline V gene. The CDR3 consists of 15 residues. The chain's CDR3 is CASNLKREDYYEQYF. The DNA for the CDR3 is TGTGCCAGCAACCTTAAGCGGGAGGACTACTACGAGCAGTACTTC.

The chain recombines TRBV6-4 with TRBJ1-6; 8 bases fit TRBD1. The V gene end was trimmed by 7 bases and the J gene end by 7 bases; junction bases not matched to a gene: 6. The germline CDR1 and CDR2 sequences are MRHNA and SNTAGT. This CDR3 has 14 amino acids. For the CDR3, the DNA is TGTGCCAGCAACCGGACAGGGAAAAATTCACCCCTCCACTTT. This gives the protein CASNRTGKNSPLHF.

The chain carries TRBV4-2 and TRBJ2-7; D is perhaps TRBD2 (6 bases). With 4 bases removed from V and 7 bases from J, the gap between germline ends came to 23 bases. The CDR3 runs to 16 residues. Germline loops: CDR1 LGHNA, CDR2 YNFKEQ. The CDR3: CASSPSTHNPREEQYF. CDR3 sequence (DNA): TGTGCCAGCAGCCCATCAACCCACAATCCCCGGGAGGAGCAGTACTTC.

This clone has just a few counts. This chain uses TRBV7-2 with TRBJ1-5; 8 nucleotides match TRBD1. CDR3 length equals 16 residues. CDR1 is SGHTA and CDR2 is FQGNSA in the germline V gene. Losses at the gene ends were 1 base for V and 6 bases for J; bases not matched to a gene: 8. CDR3 sequence reads: CASSLGRDRFSQPQHF. For the CDR3, the DNA is TGTGCCAGCAGCTTAGGCCGGGACAGGTTTAGTCAGCCCCAGCATTTT.

The gene calls are TRBV29-1 and TRBJ1-3; TRBD1 matches 9 bases. This CDR3 spans 14 amino acids. Germline V gene sequence: CDR1 SQVTM, CDR2 ANQGSEA. After removal of 2 bases from V and 4 bases from J, the junction contained 3 bases not matched to a gene. Written as DNA, the CDR3 is TGCAGCGTTGAAACAGGGGGCTTAGGAAACACCATATATTTT. The encoded protein is CSVETGGLGNTIYF.

V usage is TRBV30 and J usage is TRBJ2-5; 7 bases agree with TRBD1. The germline gives CDR1 GTSNPN, CDR2 SVGIG (reference sequence). J lost 5 bases, V lost 0 bases, and 6 bases had no gene match. This CDR3 has 14 residues. CDR3 coding DNA: TGTGCCTGGAGTGTAGGGGCAGGGGGTGAGACCCAGTACTTC. Residues: CAWSVGAGGETQYF.

This chain connects TRBV18 to TRBJ2-4; 9 bases line up with TRBD2. The CDR3 is made up of 16 amino acids. Germline V gene lookup returns CDR1 KGHSH and CDR2 LQKENI. V was pared by 3 bases and J by 6 bases, with 9 bases of the junction left unmatched. The CDR3 region has the DNA TGTGCCAGCTCACCCCCGTCTAGCGGGGCTGGAAACATTCAGTACTTC. Translating it yields CASSPPSSGAGNIQYF.

This clone came up a few times. CDR3 sequence (DNA): TGTGCCAGCAGCTTAGTCGGCCGACCCCGGGCAACTAATGAAAAACTGTTTTTT. Protein: CASSLVGRPRATNEKLFF. This sequence joins TRBV7-9 and TRBJ1-4; no clear D. From germline, CDR1 is SEHNR and CDR2 FQNEAQ (reference sequence). CDR3 length: 18 amino acids. The V end was cut by 1 base, the J end by 0 bases, with 15 bases between.

This clone was picked up a small number of times. CDR3 nucleotide sequence: TGTGCCAGCAGCTTCCTAGGGGGCCAAGAGACCCAGTACTTC. This gives the protein CASSFLGGQETQYF. The rearrangement links TRBV5-4 to TRBJ2-5; weak D call: TRBD1 (6 bases). V was trimmed by 2 bases and J by 1 base, leaving 9 bases between them. Germline CDR1 and CDR2: SGHNT and YYREEE (reference sequence). The CDR3 has 14 residues.

The V gene is TRBV4-3, the J gene TRBJ2-3, with TRBD1 matching 10 bases. Germline values: CDR1 LGHNA, CDR2 YSLEER. V was pared by 0 bases and J by 5 bases, with 5 bases of the junction left unmatched. This CDR3 has 16 residues. CDR3 DNA sequence: TGCGCCAGCAGCCAAGAAGGGACAGGGGTTGGAGATACGCAGTATTTT. It encodes CASSQEGTGVGDTQYF.

V usage is TRBV4-3 and J usage is TRBJ2-5, with unresolved D. The CDR3 runs 13 residues. V was shortened by 1 base and J by 7 bases, with 10 bases between the two germline ends. Looked up from germline, CDR1 is LGHNA and CDR2 is YSLEER. The CDR3 DNA is TGCGCCAGCAGCCAAGTTCCCGCCGGGACCCAGTACTTC. This translates into CASSQVPAGTQYF.

V is TRBV7-9 and J is TRBJ2-2; tentative D call: TRBD2 (5 bases). This CDR3 has 14 amino acids. Germline loops: CDR1 SEHNR, CDR2 FQNEAQ (reference sequence). V was clipped by 5 bases and J by 3 bases, with 10 bases between them. The CDR3 here is CASSLTGDTGELFF. In DNA form, the CDR3 reads TGTGCCAGCAGCCTTACCGGGGACACCGGGGAGCTGTTTTTT.

V is TRBV6-1 and J is TRBJ1-1; TRBD1 matches at 9 bases. Germline-derived CDR1 and CDR2 are MNHNS and SASEGT. This CDR3 has 18 amino acids. The V gene end was trimmed by 1 base and the J gene end by 0 bases; junction bases not matched to a gene: 9. The CDR3 here is CASSEEGQGTAMNTEAFF. For the CDR3, the DNA is TGTGCCAGCAGTGAAGAAGGACAGGGGACTGCCATGAACACTGAAGCTTTCTTT.

CDR3 DNA: TGCGCCAGCAGCCAGGGGGTGCGGGCGGCGGGGACAGATACGCAGTATTTT. This translates into CASSQGVRAAGTDTQYF. This sequence joins TRBV4-3 and TRBJ2-3; possibly TRBD2 for D (6 bases). The V end lost 3 bases, the J end lost 3 bases, and 19 bases lay between the germline ends. CDR1 and CDR2 from the germline V gene are LGHNA and YSLEER. This CDR3 contains 17 residues.

The genes are TRBV7-6 and TRBJ2-5; a weak D match, TRBD2 (5 bases). The J call may be mistaken, given a closer DNA end match to TRBJ2-7. The germline CDR1 and CDR2 sequences are SGHVS and FNYEAQ. This CDR3 is built from 15 residues. CDR3 residues: CASSLRVGVDYEQYF. CDR3 bases: TGTGCCAGCAGCTTAAGGGTCGGGGTAGACTACGAGCAGTACTTC.

The V and J genes are TRBV4-2 and TRBJ2-1, with 10 bases fitting TRBD2. Per germline, CDR1 LGHNA and CDR2 YNFKEQ. V gave up 3 bases and J gave up 0 bases; unmatched junction bases: 17. This CDR3 contains 21 residues. The CDR3 nucleotides read TGTGCCAGCAGCCACCCCTTGAGGGCTAGCGGGAGAGGAAGCTCCTACAATGAGCAGTTCTTC. Amino acids: CASSHPLRASGRGSSYNEQFF.